The 29 T cell receptor beta chains listed next were all sequenced from one sample in a study of regulatory T cells in long-lasting Graves disease. Construction of the TCR beta libraries employed iRepertoire HTBI primers in conjunction with Arm-PCR of CDR3 regions. A single record per CDR3 protein comes from TCRdb applying MiXCR to the multiplex PCR reads. This sample carries approximately 400,000 distinct CDR3 sequences, approximately 16% of them seen once, and the ten largest clones take about 8.3%. Specified time point: newly diagnosed GD, antithyroid drugs for less than 3 months. PBMC RNA was the source of the TCR library. The same specimen was also included in a second study, on T cells in Graves' hyperthyroidism and ophthalmopathy.

The sequencing used peripheral blood mononuclear cells (PBMCs), collected at new diagnosis, from a patient treated with antithyroid drugs. The origin of the receptors is a woman aged 40 to 49 with Graves disease.

A few counts support this clonotype. The chain recombines TRBV29-1 with TRBJ2-4; D remains unclear. The germline V gene encodes CDR1 SQVTM and CDR2 ANQGSEA. The CDR3 runs 14 residues. The V end lost 2 bases, the J end lost 8 bases, and 16 bases lay between the germline ends. For the CDR3, the DNA is TGCAGCGTTGAACTGCTAGAAGGCGTGGACATTCAGTACTTC. It yields the protein CSVELLEGVDIQYF.

This clonotype was detected only a few times. Relative to the germline gene, one junction end is altered; a read error may explain this. CDR3 coding DNA: TGTGCCATCAGTGAGTTGACTAGTTCTGGTACGCAGTATTTT. It yields the protein CAISELTSSGTQYF. V is TRBV6-2 or TRBV6-3 and J is TRBJ2-5, with a weak D call TRBD2 (6 bases). The DNA end favors TRBJ2-3, so the J call may be wrong. Germline V gives CDR1 MNHEY, CDR2 SVGEGT. CDR3 length: 14 amino acids.

Ten or more counts support this clonotype. The chain joins TRBV20-1 to TRBJ2-2; 8 nucleotides line up with TRBD2. This CDR3 is built from 16 residues. The germline V gene has CDR1 DFQATT and CDR2 SNEGSKA (reference sequence). After removal of 5 bases from V and 4 bases from J, the junction contained 12 bases not matched to a gene. The CDR3 sequence is CSAFTAGTRGTGELFF. The CDR3 bases are TGCAGTGCTTTCACCGCCGGGACTAGGGGCACCGGGGAGCTGTTTTTT.

This clonotype came up many times. The rearrangement links TRBV11-2 to TRBJ2-1; no clear D. Germline CDR1 SGHAT, CDR2 FQNNGV. Trimming pared 4 bases from V and 12 bases from J, leaving 13 bases between. CDR3 length equals 12 residues. The CDR3 region is CASSSQDRRQFF. The CDR3 bases are TGTGCCAGCAGCTCGCAGGACCGCCGGCAGTTCTTC.

Only a few counts were recorded for this clonotype. The chain is built from TRBV6-1 and TRBJ2-1; no clear D. V was trimmed by 8 bases and J by 8 bases, leaving 10 bases between them. Germline loops: CDR1 MNHNS, CDR2 SASEGT. This CDR3 spans 11 amino acids. CDR3: CASGRRDEQFF. The CDR3 nucleotides are TGTGCCAGCGGCCGTCGGGATGAGCAGTTCTTC.

This clonotype was seen a few times. V and J are TRBV20-1 and TRBJ2-1; 11 nucleotides match TRBD2. The CDR3 is 15 residues long. V was clipped by 3 bases and J by 8 bases; unmatched bases: 9. Germline lookup yields CDR1 DFQATT and CDR2 SNEGSKA (reference sequence). The CDR3 DNA reads as TGCAGTGCTAGGCAACTAGCGGGAGTTGGAGATGAGCAGTTCTTC. Amino acids: CSARQLAGVGDEQFF.

The rearrangement joins TRBV28 to TRBJ1-5; weak D call: TRBD1 (5 bases). The ends were cut back, 3 bases at V and 7 bases at J, with 13 bases in the middle. CDR1 MDHEN and CDR2 SYDVKM come from the germline V gene. The CDR3 sequence is 14 residues long. Here the CDR3 DNA reads TGTGCCAGCAGTTTTGGGGGGTTTCGGCAGCCCCAGCATTTT. The encoded protein is CASSFGGFRQPQHF.

This clonotype was recorded a few times. The chain combines TRBV5-6 with TRBJ1-6, with 10 nucleotides matching TRBD1. Germline V gene sequence: CDR1 SGHDT, CDR2 YYEEEE. The V and J ends lost 5 bases and 6 bases, in that order; junction bases with no gene match: 8. The CDR3 consists of 16 residues. For the CDR3, the DNA is TGTGCCAGCAGGACCGGGACAGGGGCTGTTAATTCACCCCTCCACTTT. This gives the protein CASRTGTGAVNSPLHF.

This clonotype was seen only a few times. Since a much larger clone is just one base distant, this may be a read error. The V and J genes are TRBV12-5 and TRBJ2-7, with D perhaps assigned TRBD1 or TRBD2 (6 bases each). From germline, CDR1 is LGHNT and CDR2 FRNRAP. The CDR3 totals 16 residues. CDR3 residues: CDSGFGQGRMSYEQYF. The DNA for the CDR3 is TGTGATAGTGGTTTCGGCCAGGGGAGGATGAGTTACGAGCAGTACTTC.

This clonotype was recorded at least ten times. V and J are TRBV28 and TRBJ1-2; the D gene is possibly TRBD1 (6 bases). CDR3 size: 15 residues. CDR1 is MDHEN, CDR2 SYDVKM, per germline. The V gene lost 4 bases and the J gene lost 4 bases, with 16 bases spanning the gap. The CDR3: CASSSAGEGGYGYTF. The CDR3 DNA is TGTGCCAGCAGTTCCGCCGGGGAGGGGGGCTATGGCTACACCTTC.

This clonotype was observed at least ten times. V is TRBV29-1 and J is TRBJ1-1; 9 nucleotides match TRBD1. This CDR3 region has 15 residues. Trimming at V came to 5 bases and at J to 0 bases, leaving 7 bases not matched to a gene. CDR1 SQVTM and CDR2 ANQGSEA come from the germline V gene. The CDR3 reads CSVPGQGNMNTEAFF. The CDR3 bases are TGCAGCGTTCCGGGACAGGGAAACATGAACACTGAAGCTTTCTTT.

V usage is TRBV11-2 and J usage is TRBJ2-4; the match to TRBD2 covers 13 bases. The CDR3 is made up of 17 amino acids. V dropped 5 bases and J dropped 2; count of bases not matched to a gene: 6. The germline V gene has CDR1 SGHAT and CDR2 FQNNGV. As DNA, the CDR3 is TGTGCCAGCAGCAGGACTAGCGGGAGAAGTCCCAAAAACATTCAGTACTTC. It is translated as CASSRTSGRSPKNIQYF.

This clonotype was observed once. The chain carries TRBV5-6 and TRBJ1-6; a weak D match, TRBD1 (5 bases). Between the trimmed V and J ends, which lost 2 bases and 7 bases, there was a span of 16 bases. The CDR3 covers 16 residues. From germline, CDR1 is SGHDT and CDR2 YYEEEE. The CDR3 nucleotides read TGTGCCAGCAGCTTTTGGACCGGGACCGGGAATTCACCCCTCCACTTT. It codes for CASSFWTGTGNSPLHF.

The sample holds a few counts of this clonotype. Germline and junction disagree at one end, which may indicate a read error. V is TRBV4-2 and J is TRBJ2-1, with 8 bases fitting TRBD2. The CDR3 is made up of 15 amino acids. The V gene's germline CDR1 is LGHNA and CDR2 YNFKEQ. CDR3 bases: TGTTCCAGCAGCCAAGTGACTAGCGACTACAATGAGCAGTTCTTC. Protein: CSSSQVTSDYNEQFF.

This clonotype was observed a handful of times. This sequence joins TRBV3-1 and TRBJ2-7, with 7 positions matching TRBD2. Germline V gene sequence: CDR1 LGHDT, CDR2 YNNKEL (reference sequence). The CDR3 runs 15 residues. Trimming took 0 bases from V and 2 from J; bases not matched to a gene: 4. The CDR3 protein is CASSQDPGRAYEQYF. The CDR3 DNA reads as TGTGCCAGCAGCCAAGATCCAGGGAGGGCCTACGAGCAGTACTTC.

This clonotype was counted many times. The J gene is TRBJ1-2, the V gene TRBV24-1; possible D gene TRBD1, 6 bases. CDR3 length equals 14 residues. V was clipped by 3 bases and J by 9 bases, with 16 bases between them. CDR1 KGHDR and CDR2 SFDVKD come from the germline V gene. CDR3 residues: CATSDPGGQSRYTF. The CDR3 DNA sequence: TGTGCCACCAGTGATCCCGGCGGACAGTCCCGCTACACCTTC.

In its sample, this clonotype was seen many times. The J gene is TRBJ2-1, the V gene TRBV10-3, with 8 positions matching TRBD2. The CDR3 is 13 amino acids. Germline CDR1 ENHRY, CDR2 SYGVKD. V lost 4 bases to trimming and J lost 10 bases; unmatched junction nucleotides: 6. The CDR3 loop reads CAISGLARGEQFF. The CDR3 DNA reads TGTGCCATCAGTGGACTAGCGAGGGGGGAGCAGTTCTTC.

About this clonotype itself: No conserved phenylalanine or tryptophan is present at the end of the CDR3, so a read error is the likely explanation. This rearrangement joins TRBV30 to TRBJ2-2; a weak D match, TRBD1 (8 bases). The germline V gene encodes CDR1 GTSNPN and CDR2 SVGIG (reference sequence). This CDR3 spans 14 amino acids. V was cut by 4 bases and J by 4 bases, with 13 bases left in between. CDR3 DNA: TGTGCCTGGACAGGGGGCGGGAGCACCGGGGAGCTGTTTTCT. Translation gives CAWTGGGSTGELFS.

This clonotype was recorded at least ten times. CDR3 DNA: TGTGCCAGCAGTTTCGCGGGGGGGACTAAGAACACCGGGGAGCTGTTTTTT. Its translation: CASSFAGGTKNTGELFF. The rearrangement joins TRBV12-3 or TRBV12-4 to TRBJ2-2; 9 bases are a match to TRBD2. The J segment lost 1 base and the V segment lost 3 bases, leaving 6 bases of the junction unmatched. The CDR3 contains 17 residues.

Comments on this clonotype: At one end the junction does not follow the germline gene, possibly because of a read error. The V and J genes are TRBV4-3 and TRBJ2-2; TRBD2 matches 9 bases. Germline V gene data show CDR1 as LGHNA and CDR2 as YSLEER. The CDR3 runs 18 residues. CDR3 amino acids: CASSQARGLALGTGELVF. The CDR3 DNA sequence: TGCGCCAGCAGCCAAGCGCGGGGACTAGCTCTAGGGACCGGGGAGCTGGTTTTT.

The chain recombines TRBV28 with TRBJ1-1; D gene unclear. The CDR3 contains 12 residues. CDR1 is MDHEN and CDR2 is SYDVKM in the germline V gene. V was cut by 5 bases and J by 5 bases, with 9 bases left in between. CDR3 in DNA: TGTGCCAGCAGTCCGTGGCCGACTGAAGCTTTCTTT. Protein product: CASSPWPTEAFF.

This clonotype showed up many times. The chain is built from TRBV28 and TRBJ1-5; 9 bases agree with TRBD1. The CDR3 spans 17 residues. Germline CDR1 reads MDHEN; CDR2 reads SYDVKM. Germline trimming cut 4 bases from V and 7 bases from J; bases unmatched to any gene: 14. The CDR3 reads CASSSIYGTGIWQPQHF. The CDR3 DNA reads as TGTGCCAGCAGTTCAATCTACGGGACAGGGATCTGGCAGCCCCAGCATTTT.

This clonotype has a count of ten or more. This chain uses TRBV29-1 with TRBJ2-5, with unresolved D. CDR1 and CDR2 from the germline V gene are SQVTM and ANQGSEA. This CDR3 has 14 residues. Trimming removed 0 bases at V and 2 bases at J, with 10 bases between. CDR3 sequence: CSVEDLAPQETQYF. CDR3 nucleotides: TGCAGCGTTGAAGATCTGGCTCCTCAAGAGACCCAGTACTTC.

The V gene is TRBV6-9, the J gene TRBJ2-1; the match to TRBD2 covers 12 bases. This CDR3 is 18 amino acids long. V trimming: 3 bases; J trimming: 7 bases; junction bases outside the gene matches: 13. CDR1 is MNHGY and CDR2 is SVAAGI in the germline V gene. CDR3 in amino acids: CASSYAMPGTSGHNEQFF. In DNA form, the CDR3 reads TGTGCCAGCAGTTACGCGATGCCTGGGACTAGCGGGCATAATGAGCAGTTCTTC.

V gene TRBV2 combines with J gene TRBJ2-7; perhaps TRBD2 as D (7 bases). The CDR3 extends over 14 amino acids. V lost 5 bases and J 5 bases, leaving 16 bases between the germline ends. The V gene's germline CDR1 is SNHLY and CDR2 FYNNEI. The DNA for the CDR3 is TGTGCCAGCAGTCGGACAGCGGGGAATAACGAGCAGTACTTC. Residues: CASSRTAGNNEQYF.

Concerning this clonotype itself: A much larger clone sits a single nucleotide away, making a read error possible. The chain combines TRBV28 with TRBJ1-2; D is unresolved. This CDR3 contains 11 residues. CDR1 is MDHEN and CDR2 is SYDVKM in the germline V gene. The CDR3 sequence: CAGSFGFVYTF. The CDR3 DNA is TGTGCCGGCAGTTTCGGGTTCGTCTACACCTTC.

This clonotype was counted between two and nine times. The CDR3 sequence: CASSLSGQGKQYF. CDR3 nucleotides: TGCGCCAGCAGCTTGTCGGGACAGGGGAAGCAGTACTTC. The chain combines TRBV5-1 with TRBJ2-7; 10 bases fit TRBD1. The CDR3 sequence is 13 residues long. Germline lookup yields CDR1 SGHRS and CDR2 YFSETQ. The V and J ends lost 1 base and 8 bases, in that order; junction bases with no gene match: 3.

This chain joins TRBV18 and TRBJ2-2; D call uncertain. Germline V gene sequence: CDR1 KGHSH, CDR2 LQKENI. V was cut by 1 base and J by 2 bases, with 8 bases left in between. This CDR3 contains 15 residues. CDR3 region: CASSPRFSNTGELFF. Here the CDR3 DNA reads TGTGCCAGCTCACCACGCTTTAGTAACACCGGGGAGCTGTTTTTT.

J is TRBJ1-4 and V is TRBV6-1; perhaps TRBD1 as D (5 bases). Trimming pared 0 bases from V and 6 bases from J, leaving 14 bases between. CDR3 size: 16 residues. From germline, CDR1 is MNHNS and CDR2 SASEGT. The CDR3 region is CASSEAVGTSYEKLFF. DNA for the CDR3: TGTGCCAGCAGTGAAGCGGTGGGGACGTCTTATGAAAAACTGTTTTTT.